This TCR beta chain was identified during a study of blood T cell repertoires in COVID-19. Study at large: COVID-19 samples from acute and convalescent phases originated in the United States, Italy and Spain. The analysed material was cDNA or gDNA that came from T cells, B-cell-depleted T cells, or PBMCs.

Authors' analysis steps: Using reference gene primer amplification, nucleated cell counts were estimated. The protocol was immunoSEQ multiplex PCR, while the TCRdb copy is restricted to in-frame clones and leaves out a portion. The D gene and trimming were derived from the DNA, and the V and J assignments and clone size from that table. The sample contains about 170,000 clones, under 90% of which appear only once. Germline CDR1 is GTSNPN and CDR2 is SVGIG (reference sequence). The CDR3 extends over 12 amino acids. V lost 7 bases, J lost 2 bases, and 10 bases lay in between. The sequenced sample was peripheral blood. This sequence was found in an elderly woman with acute or convalescent COVID-19. The chain has TRBV30 and TRBJ2-3, with D unresolved. The CDR3 nucleotides are TGTGCCTTCGGGTCCTCCACAGATACGCAGTATTTT. It translates to CAFGSSTDTQYF.